The 26 T cell receptor beta chains below come from one sample, sequenced in a study of blood T cells in healthy people across ages. Sample-barcoded 5' priming and a J-beta primer mix drove a second PCR of about 6 to 12 cycles. Each CDR3 protein is one row after TCRdb ran MiXCR on the 5' RACE reads. The sample includes approximately 2,000,000 distinct CDR3 sequences, roughly 43% of them seen just once. The sample comprised blood. Receptors were obtained from a human donor in good health.

The sample holds many counts of this clonotype. V and J are TRBV7-9 and TRBJ2-1; D unresolved. This CDR3 is 12 amino acids long. Germline V gene data show CDR1 as SEHNR and CDR2 as FQNEAQ (reference sequence). The germline V and J ends were trimmed by 3 bases and 7 bases, with 7 bases remaining between them. The CDR3 spells CASSFPSNEQFF. CDR3 in DNA: TGTGCCAGCAGCTTCCCTTCTAATGAGCAGTTCTTC. Full variable domain (rest looked up from reference TRBV7-9 and TRBJ2-1): DTGVSQNPRHKITKRGQNVTFRCDPISEHNRLYWYRQTLGQGPEFLTYFQNEAQLEKSRLLSDRFSAERPKGSFSTLEIQRTEQGDSAMYLCASSFPSNEQFFGPGTRLTVL.

The chain couples TRBV7-2 to TRBJ2-1; 9 bases are a match to TRBD1. Germline-derived CDR1 and CDR2 are SGHTA and FQGNSA. J was trimmed by 0 bases and V by 3 bases; bases with no gene match: 6. The CDR3 length is 17 residues. CDR3 residues: CASSLRGQGFSYNEQFF. CDR3 bases: TGTGCCAGCAGCTTGAGAGGACAGGGGTTCTCCTACAATGAGCAGTTCTTC.

The CDR3 DNA reads TGTGCCAGCAGCTCGGGGGGCAGGGAGTACTCTGGGGCCAACGTCCTGACTTTC. Its protein is CASSSGGREYSGANVLTF. The chain links TRBV6-1 to TRBJ2-6; D possibly corresponds to TRBD2 (7 bases). V was pared by 6 bases and J by 0 bases, with 18 bases between. There are 18 residues in the CDR3. Per germline, CDR1 MNHNS and CDR2 SASEGT.

The sample holds many counts of this clonotype. The rearrangement uses TRBV7-2 and TRBJ1-1, with D tentatively TRBD1 (5 bases). The CDR3 has 13 residues. The ends were cut back, 6 bases at V and 5 bases at J, with 13 bases in the middle. The germline gives CDR1 SGHTA, CDR2 FQGNSA. The CDR3 protein is CASRARVETEAFF. In DNA, the CDR3 is TGTGCCAGCAGGGCCAGGGTGGAGACTGAAGCTTTCTTT.

This rearrangement joins TRBV12-3 or TRBV12-4 to TRBJ2-6; 9 bases agree with TRBD1. The V segment lost 0 bases and the J segment 0 bases; nucleotides outside the gene matches: 15. This CDR3 region has 22 residues. CDR3 loop: CASSLALIVPGQGHSGANVLTF. In DNA, the CDR3 is TGTGCCAGCAGTTTAGCCCTTATCGTCCCGGGACAGGGTCACTCTGGGGCCAACGTCCTGACTTTC.

This clonotype was found a few times. The chain's CDR3 is CASSRHPQALYQETQYF. The DNA of the CDR3 is TGCGCCAGCAGCCGACACCCCCAGGCGCTGTACCAAGAGACCCAGTACTTC. The chain links TRBV4-1 to TRBJ2-5; D remains ambiguous. Trimming removed 4 bases from V and 0 bases from J, with 18 bases in between. Per germline, CDR1 MGHRA and CDR2 YSYEKL. The CDR3 length is 17 residues.

The chain couples TRBV11-2 to TRBJ2-7; 8 positions agree with TRBD1. The CDR3 is 15 amino acids. Unmatched junction bases numbered 7, after V lost 5 bases and J lost 1 base. Looked up from germline, CDR1 is SGHAT and CDR2 is FQNNGV. The CDR3 is CASSRWDRNSYEQYF. CDR3 nucleotide sequence: TGTGCCAGCAGCCGCTGGGACAGGAATTCCTACGAGCAGTACTTC.

CDR3 amino acids: CAISEERTSYNEQFF. CDR3 nucleotide sequence: TGTGCCATCAGTGAAGAGCGGACGAGCTACAATGAGCAGTTCTTC. The chain employs TRBV10-3 and TRBJ2-1; maybe TRBD2 (5 bases). Between the trimmed V and J ends, which lost 3 bases and 3 bases, there was a span of 12 bases. CDR1 and CDR2 from the germline V gene are ENHRY and SYGVKD. The CDR3 has 15 residues.

This chain links TRBV20-1 with TRBJ2-7; D is possibly TRBD1 (6 bases). The germline V and J ends were trimmed by 3 bases and 7 bases, with 22 bases remaining between them. The CDR3 spans 15 residues. Germline V gene data show CDR1 as DFQATT and CDR2 as SNEGSKA (reference sequence). CDR3 bases: TGCAGTGCTAGTCAGCCAGGGGTCTTCGGGGATGAGCAGTACTTC. This translates into CSASQPGVFGDEQYF.

In its sample, this clonotype was seen once. A much larger clone differs by one base, so this may be a read error. The rearrangement joins TRBV6-5 to TRBJ2-7; 9 positions match TRBD1. CDR1 is MNHEY, CDR2 SVGAGI, per germline. The CDR3 has 14 residues. This chain's CDR3 is CASSAGTGSYERYF. The CDR3 DNA reads as TGTGCCAGCAGCGCCGGGACAGGGTCCTACGAGCGGTACTTC.

This clonotype was seen only a few times. This sequence joins TRBV12-3 or TRBV12-4 and TRBJ2-7; D is possibly TRBD2 (7 bases). This CDR3 has 14 residues. V shed 5 bases and J shed 3 bases, with 14 bases lying between them. The CDR3 spells CASSHGLGGYEQYF. For the CDR3, the DNA is TGTGCCAGCAGTCACGGACTAGGGGGCTACGAGCAGTACTTC.

This clonotype has more than one count but fewer than ten. The chain carries TRBV6-5 and TRBJ2-1; the D gene is possibly TRBD1 (5 bases). CDR3 size: 14 residues. Germline V gene data show CDR1 as MNHEY and CDR2 as SVGAGI. The germline V and J ends were trimmed by 5 bases and 10 bases, with 18 bases remaining between them. The CDR3: CASSPPGQGKEQFF. The CDR3 DNA reads as TGTGCCAGCAGTCCACCCGGGCAGGGTAAAGAGCAGTTCTTC.

This clonotype has a handful of counts. The chain employs TRBV28 and TRBJ2-7; 7 positions match TRBD1. The CDR3 is 16 residues long. With 4 bases clipped from V and 2 bases from J, the junction kept 11 bases outside the gene matches. Germline V gene data show CDR1 as MDHEN and CDR2 as SYDVKM. DNA for the CDR3: TGTGCCAGCAGTTCACTCCGGACAGGAGGAACCTACGAGCAGTACTTC. Its protein is CASSSLRTGGTYEQYF.

This chain connects TRBV7-9 to TRBJ1-2; TRBD1 aligns across 10 bases. CDR1 SEHNR and CDR2 FQNEAQ come from the germline V gene (reference sequence). The CDR3 contains 16 residues. With V trimmed by 5 bases and J by 4 bases, 10 bases remained unmatched. CDR3 in amino acids: CASSRGTGEWSYGYTF. CDR3 coding DNA: TGTGCCAGCAGCCGCGGGACAGGGGAGTGGAGCTATGGCTACACCTTC.

The chain recombines TRBV6-2 or TRBV6-3 with TRBJ1-1, with D uncertain. V lost 0 bases, J lost 2 bases, and 19 bases lay in between. Germline lookup yields CDR1 MNHEY and CDR2 SVGEGT. CDR3 length equals 18 residues. The chain's CDR3 is CASSYSTDPWQYNTEAFF. The CDR3 bases are TGTGCCAGCAGTTACTCCACGGACCCGTGGCAGTACAACACTGAAGCTTTCTTT.

In its sample, this clonotype was seen a few times. The chain carries TRBV7-2 and TRBJ2-5, with a tentative D call TRBD2 (5 bases). V was pared by 6 bases and J by 2 bases, with 10 bases between. Per germline, CDR1 SGHTA and CDR2 FQGNSA. CDR3 size: 13 residues. The CDR3: CASRGDLQETQYF. CDR3 sequence (DNA): TGTGCCAGCAGGGGAGACTTACAAGAGACCCAGTACTTC.

The chain is built from TRBV20-1 and TRBJ2-5, with 11 bases that match TRBD2. Trimming took 6 bases from V and 4 from J; bases not matched to a gene: 10. The CDR3 is 15 amino acids. CDR1 and CDR2 from the germline V gene are DFQATT and SNEGSKA (reference sequence). The CDR3 nucleotides are TGCAGTGCCCCGAGTATAGCGGGGGGGCGAGAGACCCAGTACTTC. Residues: CSAPSIAGGRETQYF.

This clonotype showed up just a few times. At one boundary the junction diverges from the germline segment, which might be a read error. The V call is TRBV5-1, the J call TRBJ2-1, with 9 bases lining up with TRBD2. Germline CDR1 reads SGHRS; CDR2 reads YFSETQ. The CDR3 length is 16 residues. This chain's CDR3 is CASSLAAGGRYNERFF. The CDR3 nucleotides read TGCGCCAGCAGCTTGGCAGCGGGGGGACGATACAATGAGCGGTTCTTC.

DNA for the CDR3: TGCGCCAGCAGTTCCGATCCCGACGGCGCCCTTGGTGGGAATGAGCAGTTCTTC. Residues: CASSSDPDGALGGNEQFF. The rearrangement joins TRBV5-1 to TRBJ2-1; D gene unclear. Germline CDR1 and CDR2: SGHRS and YFSETQ. V was clipped by 5 bases and J by 7 bases, with 28 bases between them. The CDR3 spans 18 residues.

The rearrangement uses TRBV10-3 and TRBJ2-3; 8 nucleotides agree with TRBD1. Looked up from germline, CDR1 is ENHRY and CDR2 is SYGVKD. V lost 5 bases to trimming and J lost 6 bases; unmatched junction nucleotides: 10. The CDR3 spans 15 residues. The CDR3 here is CAISPGQGAQDTQYF. The CDR3 DNA is TGTGCCATCAGTCCCGGACAGGGAGCGCAGGATACGCAGTATTTT.

V gene TRBV2 combines with J gene TRBJ1-2; tentatively, D is TRBD1 (5 bases). Germline CDR1 is SNHLY and CDR2 is FYNNEI. V was trimmed by 3 bases and J by 5 bases, leaving 10 bases between them. The CDR3 loop spans 13 amino acids. The CDR3 loop reads CASSDGGGYGYTF. The CDR3 DNA reads TGTGCCAGCAGTGATGGGGGAGGGTATGGCTACACCTTC.

The chain is built from TRBV6-4 and TRBJ2-1; 8 positions agree with TRBD2. Germline trimming cut 6 bases from V and 3 bases from J; bases unmatched to any gene: 7. Germline V gene data show CDR1 as MRHNA and CDR2 as SNTAGT. The CDR3 is 15 residues long. CDR3 coding DNA: TGTGCCAGCAGCCCCGGGAGGGGAGACTACAATGAGCAGTTCTTC. This codes for CASSPGRGDYNEQFF.

With respect to this clonotype: One junction end does not reproduce the germline sequence, and a read error may be involved. J is TRBJ2-3 and V is TRBV4-2; D is perhaps TRBD1 or TRBD2 (5 bases each). The CDR3 contains 17 residues. Germline V gene data show CDR1 as LGHNA and CDR2 as YNFKEQ. In DNA form, the CDR3 reads TGTGCCGGCAGCCGAGGAATCGGGACGCTTGTCACAGATACGCAGTATTTT. Translation gives CAGSRGIGTLVTDTQYF.

This rearrangement joins TRBV6-8 to TRBJ2-4; possibly TRBD1 for D (6 bases). Germline V gene sequence: CDR1 MNHGY, CDR2 SAAAGT. The CDR3 consists of 14 residues. Trimming took off 6 bases at V and 2 bases at J, with 11 bases between the two ends. This CDR3 is CASRQGRTKNIQYF. CDR3 DNA: TGTGCCAGCAGACAGGGACGAACCAAAAACATTCAGTACTTC.

The gene calls are TRBV7-9 and TRBJ2-5; weak D call: TRBD2 (6 bases). There are 14 residues in the CDR3. V was cut by 3 bases and J by 11 bases, with 19 bases left in between. Germline lookup yields CDR1 SEHNR and CDR2 FQNEAQ (reference sequence). CDR3 DNA: TGTGCCAGCAGCTTTACAGGCTGGGAGGATGAGCAGTACTTC. Translation: CASSFTGWEDEQYF.

This clonotype came up once. The chain joins TRBV4-1 to TRBJ1-1; D ambiguous. The V gene lost 2 bases and the J gene lost 4 bases, with 11 bases spanning the gap. CDR3 size: 14 residues. Germline CDR1 MGHRA, CDR2 YSYEKL. This chain's CDR3 is CASSQWARGTEAFF. In DNA, the CDR3 is TGCGCCAGCAGCCAATGGGCTCGGGGCACTGAAGCTTTCTTT.